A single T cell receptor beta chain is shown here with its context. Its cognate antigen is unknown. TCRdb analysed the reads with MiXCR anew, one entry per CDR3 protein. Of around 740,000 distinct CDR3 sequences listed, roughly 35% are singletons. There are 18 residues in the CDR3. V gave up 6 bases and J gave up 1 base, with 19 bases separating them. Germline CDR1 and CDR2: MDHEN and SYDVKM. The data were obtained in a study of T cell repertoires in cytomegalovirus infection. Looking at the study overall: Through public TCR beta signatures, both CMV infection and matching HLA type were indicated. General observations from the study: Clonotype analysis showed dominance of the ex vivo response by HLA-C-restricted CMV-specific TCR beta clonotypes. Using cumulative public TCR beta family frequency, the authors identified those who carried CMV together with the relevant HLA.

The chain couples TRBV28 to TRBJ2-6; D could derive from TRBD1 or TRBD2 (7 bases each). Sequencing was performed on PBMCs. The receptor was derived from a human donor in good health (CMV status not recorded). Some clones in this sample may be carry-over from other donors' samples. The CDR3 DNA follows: TGTGCCAGCAGGGCCAGGGGGGGGCGTGGGTCTGGGGCCAACGTCCTGACTTTC. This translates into CASRARGGRGSGANVLTF.